This T cell receptor beta chain is drawn from a study of T-cell reconstitution after alpha-beta-depleted transplantation in children (dated by TCRdb to the mid-2010s). Regarding the research as a whole: Using TCR repertoire profiling, the study quantitatively followed how T-cell immune reconstitution unfolded in children after TCRalphabeta/CD19-depleted allogeneic hematopoietic cell transplantation. Paper-wide results and their limitations: In some patients, the high TCRbeta diversity seen at day 60 was put down to recipient T cells and intrathymic progenitors that had survived conditioning. The apparently early recovery of alphabetaT-cell counts about two months after transplant reportedly depended on only several hundred rapidly expanded clones that came from non-depleted graft cells. Over subsequent months, a decline in hyperexpanded clone frequencies was noted, and after one year, T-cell counts and TCRbeta diversity were mostly ascribed to newly produced T cells.

This clonotype occurred a few times. What this receptor recognizes is not known. Per-base quality was not reported, and no clone a single base away is much larger than it. Library preparation employed PCR. Sequenced using an Illumina HiSeq 2500. TCR libraries were prepared with molecular barcoding, using unique molecular identifiers to normalize TCRbeta repertoire quantification. Using fastp trimming at Q25 and MiXCR clonotype assembly, TCRdb reanalyzed the public sequencing data and kept in-frame beta chains. Entries that share a CDR3 protein sequence are merged under the most common genes and DNA. The table for this sample lists about 980,000 distinct CDR3 sequences; about 29% of them were counted only once. The ten largest clones take up about 28% of the sample. The treatment or condition label, read with the paper, signifies: allogeneic hematopoietic cell transplantation with graft depleted of TCRalphabeta T cells and CD19 B cells. The children who served as transplant recipients had been given grafts of TCRalphabeta/CD19-depleted allogeneic hematopoietic cells.

The input for sequencing was PBMCs, mostly from graft donor cells, taken 360 days after TCRalphabeta/CD19-depleted stem cell transplant. The sequence came from a boy under three years old who had a stem cell transplant for SCID, so the T cells may come from the graft donor.

The CDR3 reads CASSPIGTTWAQETQYF. In nucleotide form, the sequence is TGTGCCAGCAGTCCTATTGGGACTACATGGGCCCAAGAGACCCAGTACTTC. The chain joins TRBV27 to TRBJ2-5; 7 central bases correspond to TRBD2. The CDR3, from cysteine to phenylalanine, totals 17 residues. Only the CDR3 portion is preserved as DNA: 51 bases, with reading frame beginning at the first base. Ends trimmed: V by 5 bases, J by 1 base; bases unmatched to a gene: 13. For CDR1 and CDR2, the germline V gene (reference sequence) lists MNHEY and SMNVEV.